The 2 T cell receptor beta chains below all came from one sample that was sequenced in a study of OX40 agonist ivuxolimab in advanced cancers. Only in-frame clones appear in the TCRdb table, and some are missing; sequencing was by immunoSEQ multiplex PCR. The repertoire consists of about 35,000 clones, with 90% to 95% occurring once and the leading ten covering approximately 22%. The material sequenced was CD4+ or CD8+ T cells sorted from blood, taken in a trial of the OX40 agonist ivuxolimab. Receptors were obtained from an adult with an advanced solid tumor such as melanoma, head and neck, liver or kidney cancer.

This chain joins TRBV29-1 and TRBJ2-7; 9 nucleotides line up with TRBD2. V lost 2 bases and J lost 7; bases outside the gene matches: 12. The V gene's germline CDR1 is SQVTM and CDR2 ANQGSEA. CDR3 length: 15 amino acids. CDR3 DNA sequence: TGCAGCGTTGAATTTAGAATAGCGGGAGCAGGGGAGCAGTACTTC. Translation gives CSVEFRIAGAGEQYF.

The chain couples TRBV27 to TRBJ2-3; perhaps TRBD2 as D (5 bases). V lost 4 bases to trimming and J lost 1 base, with 15 bases between them. This CDR3 is 16 amino acids long. Germline V gene data show CDR1 as MNHEY and CDR2 as SMNVEV (reference sequence). The CDR3 loop reads CASSSSGLLGTDTQYF. The CDR3, as DNA: TGTGCCAGCAGTTCCTCCGGACTTCTTGGCACAGATACGCAGTATTTT.